This TCR beta chain is drawn from a study of blood T cell repertoires in COVID-19. For the study at large: PBMCs, B-cell-depleted T cells, or T cells were the source of the cDNA or gDNA that made up the material.

This table comes from immunoSEQ multiplex PCR, and its TCRdb copy is limited to in-frame clones, with some not included. This sample has 200,000 to 300,000 clones, with 84% found just once. Sequenced input: peripheral blood. This TCR was recovered from a man aged 40-50 years who had recovered from COVID-19.

CDR3 sequence: CASSSTPTGELFF. DNA of the CDR3: TGTGCCAGCAGTTCCACTCCCACCGGGGAGCTGTTTTTT. The V gene is TRBV6-5, the J gene TRBJ2-2; D remains ambiguous. V shed 4 bases and J shed 4 bases, with 7 bases lying between them. Germline loops: CDR1 MNHEY, CDR2 SVGAGI. This CDR3 is 13 amino acids long.